Listed below are T cell receptor beta chains from one sample, sequenced in a study of technical replicates of blood from a handful of donors. Profiled with immunoSEQ multiplex PCR; TCRdb holds only in-frame clones, not every one. Of about 70,000 clones listed, roughly 98% were seen once; the top ten hold over 0.2%. Sequenced material: T cells isolated from PBMCs. The receptors here all came from a human donor in good health. Each CDR3 is given with its conserved first and last residue. Fields, in order: D gene, J gene, V gene, CDR3 DNA, CDR3 protein. D genes are given only for firm matches.

TRBD1,TRBJ1-1,TRBV6-5,TGTGCCAGCAGTTCACAGGGGGCTGGGGGCACTGAAGCTTTCTTT,CASSSQGAGGTEAFF
TRBD1,TRBJ2-7,TRBV10-3,TGTGCCATCAGTGGCCGGGACAGGGTCCACGAGCAGTACTTC,CAISGRDRVHEQYF
TRBD2,TRBJ2-7,TRBV9,TGTGCCAGCAGCCAAGGAACTAGCGGGACTACCTACGAGCAGTACTTC,CASSQGTSGTTYEQYF
TRBD2,TRBJ2-1,TRBV28,TGTGCCAGCAGTTCGGGACTAGCGGTATTCTACAATGAGCAGTTCTTC,CASSSGLAVFYNEQFF
TRBD1,TRBJ1-4,TRBV4-3,TGCGCCAGCAGCCCGGACAGGGTGGGAAATGAAAAACTGTTTTTT,CASSPDRVGNEKLFF
NA,TRBJ1-4,TRBV5-6,TGTGCCAGCAGCTTCGGGACTCTGACTAATGAAAAACTGTTTTTT,CASSFGTLTNEKLFF
TRBD1,TRBJ2-5,TRBV28,TGTGCCAGCAATGGACAGGGGGCTATGGAGACCCAGTACTTC,CASNGQGAMETQYF
NA,TRBJ1-2,TRBV7-2,TGTGCCAGCAGCTTAGGGCAGAACAACTATGGCTACACCTTC,CASSLGQNNYGYTF
NA,TRBJ1-5,TRBV7-6,TGTGCCAGCAGCTTCCCAAATCAGCCCCAGCATTTT,CASSFPNQPQHF
TRBD2,TRBJ2-3,TRBV9,TGTGCCAGCAGCGTAACAGGAGGGCGGGGGAGTGATACGCAGTATTTT,CASSVTGGRGSDTQYF
NA,TRBJ2-3,TRBV6-4,TGTGCCAGCAGTGAACGGCTAGAAACAGATACGCAGTATTTT,CASSERLETDTQYF
TRBD1,TRBJ2-7,TRBV28,TGTGCCAGCAGCGCGACAGGGTCTGGCTCCTACGAGCAGTACTTC,CASSATGSGSYEQYF
TRBD1,TRBJ1-3,TRBV28,TGTGCCAGCAGTTTAGATGTCCCGGGACAGGCCAGTGGAAACACCATATATTTT,CASSLDVPGQASGNTIYF
NA,TRBJ2-7,TRBV27,TGTGCCAGCAGTTATGGGGCAGGGGCTGCCTACGAGCAGTACTTC,CASSYGAGAAYEQYF
TRBD2,TRBJ2-7,TRBV2,TGTGCCAGCAGTGACCCTAGCGGGAGCGTCGAGCAGTACTTC,CASSDPSGSVEQYF
NA,TRBJ2-3,TRBV9,TGTGCCAGCAGCGTAGCAGCGGGACAGGCCTCGGGGATGCAGTATTTT,CASSVAAGQASGMQYF
TRBD2,TRBJ2-3,TRBV25-1,TGTGCCAGCAGTGAGACTAGCGGGAGGGGATTTATCACAGATACGCAGTATTTT,CASSETSGRGFITDTQYF
TRBD1,TRBJ2-2,TRBV7-3,TGTGCCAGCAGCTCGACAGGGACCCTCACCGGGGAGCTGTTTTTT,CASSSTGTLTGELFF